Listed here are 19 T cell receptor beta chains from one sample, sequenced in a study of Ad26.COV2.S vaccination and SARS-CoV-2 variants (dated by TCRdb to about 2021). Receptor libraries were prepared by the immunoSEQ multiplex PCR assay. TCRdb limited this immuneACCESS table to in-frame rearrangements with V and J called. A share of clones is missing; checked studies link under half to unresolved V genes, and the rest is unexplained. Counted in this sample were just over 350,000 clones; roughly 84% of them appeared once. Together, the top ten hold 3% to 4% of the sample. In light of the paper, this sample's treatment or condition label describes: approximately 18 received Ad26.COV2.S at low or high dose, single or two shots; 5 received placebo; per-sample allocation not given. Repertoires of vaccine and placebo recipients were sequenced from samples collected on day 63 after the first injection.

The material was peripheral blood, obtained in a trial of Ad26.COV2.S vaccine versus placebo. These TCRs come from a person aged 18-60 years who received the Ad26.COV2.S COVID-19 vaccine or a placebo.

V usage is TRBV27 and J usage is TRBJ2-3; 10 nucleotides line up with TRBD2. Germline CDR1 reads MNHEY; CDR2 reads SMNVEV (reference sequence). V shed 6 bases and J 1 base; nucleotides not matched to a gene: 7. This CDR3 is 16 amino acids long. CDR3 protein: CASRQDLAGGTDTQYF. The DNA for the CDR3 is TGTGCCAGCAGACAGGACCTAGCGGGGGGCACAGATACGCAGTATTTT.

Note on this clone: The junction shows a germline mismatch at one end, possibly a read error. This chain links TRBV6-6 with TRBJ1-2; TRBD1 is a possible D gene (5 bases). The germline V gene has CDR1 MNHNY and CDR2 SVGAGI (reference sequence). The CDR3 consists of 14 residues. The CDR3 protein is CASSYTRDWNGHTF. CDR3 nucleotide sequence: TGTGCCAGCAGTTACACGCGGGACTGGAATGGCCACACCTTC.

This chain joins TRBV6-1 and TRBJ1-1; no firm D call. This CDR3 comprises 14 residues. Trimming pared 0 bases from V and 1 base from J, leaving 6 bases between. The germline gives CDR1 MNHNS, CDR2 SASEGT. The DNA of the CDR3 is TGTGCCAGCAGTGAAGCTCCCAGGAACACTGAAGCTTTCTTT. Translation: CASSEAPRNTEAFF.

The rearrangement links TRBV7-9 to TRBJ2-1; 9 bases match TRBD1. Germline lookup yields CDR1 SEHNR and CDR2 FQNEAQ (reference sequence). V lost 8 bases to trimming and J lost 7 bases; unmatched junction nucleotides: 15. The CDR3 is 16 amino acids. CDR3 bases: TGTGCCAGCGCTCCCAAACAGGGGGCTGTAGGGAATGAGCAGTTCTTC. Translating it yields CASAPKQGAVGNEQFF.

The genes are TRBV6-2 or TRBV6-3 and TRBJ2-3; D is ambiguous. Germline V CDR1 and CDR2: MNHEY, SVGEGT. The CDR3 contains 13 residues. V dropped 5 bases and J dropped 0 bases, with 6 bases sitting between them. This chain's CDR3 is CASSPPSTDTQYF. CDR3 in DNA: TGTGCCAGCAGTCCCCCTAGCACAGATACGCAGTATTTT.

In DNA form, the CDR3 reads TGTGCCAGCTCACCAAACAGGGATTCACCCCTCCACTTT. Protein product: CASSPNRDSPLHF. The rearrangement links TRBV18 to TRBJ1-6, with D possibly matching TRBD1 (6 bases). CDR1 and CDR2 from the germline V gene are KGHSH and LQKENI. This CDR3 contains 13 residues. Trimming removed 2 bases at V and 8 bases at J, with 7 bases between.

The chain recombines TRBV28 with TRBJ2-5; maybe TRBD1 (6 bases). Germline values: CDR1 MDHEN, CDR2 SYDVKM. The CDR3 is 14 amino acids. V lost 7 bases and J lost 2, with 14 bases in between. The CDR3 reads CASTKHGQQETQYF. CDR3 coding DNA: TGTGCCAGCACCAAACACGGACAGCAAGAGACCCAGTACTTC.

J is TRBJ2-3 and V is TRBV10-3; D perhaps matches TRBD2 (5 bases). V lost 10 bases and J lost 4, with 15 bases in between. CDR3 length equals 13 residues. Germline loops: CDR1 ENHRY, CDR2 SYGVKD. The CDR3 here is CATNHAAADTQYF. The DNA for the CDR3 is TGTGCCACCAACCACGCAGCGGCAGATACGCAGTATTTT.

The chain combines TRBV3-1 (or the pseudogene TRBV3-2) with TRBJ1-2; 12 positions agree with TRBD1. Losses at the gene ends were 4 bases for V and 7 bases for J; bases not matched to a gene: 4. From germline, CDR1 is LGHDT and CDR2 YNNKEL (reference sequence). CDR3 length equals 14 residues. In DNA form, the CDR3 reads TGTGCCAGCAGCCCGGGGGACAGGGGGCTTGGCTACACCTTC. This encodes CASSPGDRGLGYTF.

This clone came up once. The genes are TRBV28 and TRBJ1-5; TRBD1 aligns across 9 bases. Germline CDR1 MDHEN, CDR2 SYDVKM. The CDR3 runs to 15 residues. V trimming: 5 bases; J trimming: 6 bases; junction bases outside the gene matches: 8. CDR3 sequence (DNA): TGTGCCAGCAGTCCACAGGGGGCGCGGGGTCAGCCCCAGCATTTT. Its protein is CASSPQGARGQPQHF.

This clone was seen just once. The genes are TRBV25-1 and TRBJ2-1; 7 nucleotides align to TRBD2. From germline, CDR1 is MGHDK and CDR2 SYGVNS. With V trimmed by 4 bases and J by 9 bases, 12 bases remained unmatched. The CDR3 has 15 amino acids. The CDR3 loop is CASSALGREASEQFF. The CDR3 DNA sequence: TGTGCCAGCAGTGCCCTCGGCCGGGAGGCTAGTGAGCAGTTCTTC. Full variable domain (rest looked up from reference TRBV25-1 and TRBJ2-1): EADIYQTPRYLVIGTGKKITLECSQTMGHDKMYWYQQDPGMELHLIHYSYGVNSTEKGDLSSESTVSRIRTEHFPLTLESARPSHTSQYLCASSALGREASEQFFGPGTRLTVL.

The chain links TRBV30 to TRBJ1-6, with 11 bases that match TRBD1. The CDR3 spans 15 residues. Germline CDR1 is GTSNPN and CDR2 is SVGIG (reference sequence). V lost 4 bases and J lost 8; bases outside the gene matches: 7. The CDR3 DNA is TGTGCCTGGAAGGGACAGGGGGTTCCCTATTCACCCCTCCACTTT. Translation: CAWKGQGVPYSPLHF.

The chain couples TRBV28 to TRBJ1-4; 7 bases agree with TRBD1. Germline V gives CDR1 MDHEN, CDR2 SYDVKM. This CDR3 has 12 amino acids. V trimming: 8 bases; J trimming: 8 bases; junction bases outside the gene matches: 5. The CDR3 bases are TGTGCCAGCCGACAGGGTGGGGAAAAACTGTTTTTT. Translating it yields CASRQGGEKLFF.

This chain connects TRBV7-9 to TRBJ2-1; TRBD1 aligns across 9 bases. Germline CDR1 reads SEHNR; CDR2 reads FQNEAQ (reference sequence). V dropped 4 bases and J dropped 4; count of bases not matched to a gene: 5. This CDR3 is 15 amino acids long. In nucleotides, the CDR3 is TGTGCCAGCAGCTACGGGACAGGGACTTACAATGAGCAGTTCTTC. Translating gives CASSYGTGTYNEQFF.

This rearrangement joins TRBV21-1 to TRBJ2-7. TRBV21-1 is a listed pseudogene. The CDR3 is 17 residues long. CDR3 residues: CASNSLNFRDRTYEQYF. DNA for the CDR3: TGTGCCAGCAACTCGCTTAATTTCCGGGACCGAACCTACGAGCAGTACTTC.

This clone appeared a single time. V is TRBV18 and J is TRBJ1-6; D gene unclear. V lost 5 bases to trimming and J lost 5 bases, with 13 bases between them. This CDR3 region has 15 residues. Germline-derived CDR1 and CDR2 are KGHSH and LQKENI. This chain's CDR3 is CASSGWQRDNSPLHF. In DNA, the CDR3 is TGTGCCAGCTCAGGCTGGCAGAGAGATAATTCACCCCTCCACTTT. The entire variable domain, with the rest obtained from reference TRBV18 and TRBJ1-6, is as follows: NAGVMQNPRHLVRRRGQEARLRCSPMKGHSHVYWYRQLPEEGLKFMVYLQKENIIDESGMPKERFSAEFPKEGPSILRIQQVVRGDSAAYFCASSGWQRDNSPLHFGNGTRLTVT.

The rearrangement joins TRBV11-3 to TRBJ2-1; 7 bases agree with TRBD2. V shed 3 bases, J shed 4 bases, and the junction held 6 bases outside the gene matches. Germline V lookup: CDR1 SGHNT, CDR2 YENEEA. The CDR3 length is 15 residues. CDR3 loop: CASSLASGKYNEQFF. CDR3 DNA: TGTGCCAGCAGCTTGGCTAGCGGAAAATACAATGAGCAGTTCTTC.

V and J are TRBV7-2 and TRBJ2-1; D remains ambiguous. The CDR3 runs to 15 residues. In germline, CDR1 is SGHTA, CDR2 FQGNSA. V was clipped by 4 bases and J by 4 bases, with 14 bases between them. The CDR3 spells CASSSRVAVYNEQFF. The CDR3 DNA reads TGTGCCAGCAGCTCAAGGGTGGCGGTTTACAATGAGCAGTTCTTC.

This clone was seen once. This chain links TRBV10-3 with TRBJ2-7; 8 bases are a match to TRBD1. This CDR3 has 15 residues. The V gene's germline CDR1 is ENHRY and CDR2 SYGVKD. V lost 11 bases and J lost 7; bases outside the gene matches: 19. The CDR3 loop reads CASYHTGTGPSEQYF. DNA for the CDR3: TGTGCCTCATACCACACGGGGACAGGTCCTTCTGAGCAGTACTTC.